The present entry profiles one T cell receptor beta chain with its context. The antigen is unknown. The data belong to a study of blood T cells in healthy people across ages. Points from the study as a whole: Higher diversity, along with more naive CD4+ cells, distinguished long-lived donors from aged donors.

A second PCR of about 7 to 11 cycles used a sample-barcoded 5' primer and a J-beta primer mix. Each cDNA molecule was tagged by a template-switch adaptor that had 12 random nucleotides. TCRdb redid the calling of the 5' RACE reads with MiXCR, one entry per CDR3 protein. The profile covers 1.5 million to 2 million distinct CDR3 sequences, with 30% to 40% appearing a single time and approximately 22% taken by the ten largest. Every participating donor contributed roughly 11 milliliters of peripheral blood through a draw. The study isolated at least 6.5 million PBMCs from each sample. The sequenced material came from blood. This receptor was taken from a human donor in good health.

The CDR3 region is CASNTGGDWANEKLFF. The CDR3 nucleotides are TGTGCCAGCAACACAGGGGGGGATTGGGCTAATGAAAAACTGTTTTTT. The chain has TRBV12-3 or TRBV12-4 and TRBJ1-4, with 8 bases fitting TRBD1. The CDR3 spans 16 residues. J lost 3 bases, V lost 7 bases, and 10 bases had no gene match.